The 30 T cell receptor beta chains below all came from one sample that was sequenced in a study of CD8 T cells in Susac syndrome. Random hexamers served to reverse transcribe roughly 0.5 to 1 ug RNA. TCRdb used MiXCR to reprocess the immunoSEQ multiplex PCR reads, holding one entry per CDR3 protein. The repertoire holds 65,000 to 75,000 distinct CDR3 sequences, with over 90% as singletons. Sequenced sample: CD8+ T cells from PBMCs. These receptors were collected from a human donor in good health.

This clonotype occurred once. In DNA form, the CDR3 reads TGTGCCAGCAGCTTAGGGCGGGGCGAGGTGAATCAGCCCCAGCATTTT. Residues: CASSLGRGEVNQPQHF. V is TRBV7-6 and J is TRBJ1-5; tentatively, D is TRBD1 (5 bases). Germline-derived CDR1 and CDR2 are SGHVS and FNYEAQ. Between the trimmed V and J ends, which lost 1 base and 4 bases, there was a span of 14 bases. The CDR3 extends over 16 amino acids.

The V and J genes are TRBV19 and TRBJ2-7; no definite D call. CDR1 is LNHDA, CDR2 SQIVND, per germline (reference sequence). The CDR3 totals 13 residues. Between the trimmed V and J ends, which lost 4 bases and 2 bases, there was a span of 9 bases. CDR3 nucleotide sequence: TGTGCCAGTAGTAGTTACCTTGCCTACGAGCAGTACTTC. This translates into CASSSYLAYEQYF. Complete variable domain (other parts from reference TRBV19 and TRBJ2-7): DGGITQSPKYLFRKEGQNVTLSCEQNLNHDAMYWYRQDPGQGLRLIYYSQIVNDFQKGDIAEGYSVSREKKESFPLTVTSAQKNPTAFYLCASSSYLAYEQYFGPGTRLTVT.

CDR3 loop: CASYDGSYGYTF. DNA of the CDR3: TGCGCCAGCTACGACGGATCCTATGGCTACACCTTC. The chain employs TRBV4-3 and TRBJ1-2; D uncertain. The CDR3 is made up of 12 amino acids. Germline loops: CDR1 LGHNA, CDR2 YSLEER. Trimming pared 8 bases from V and 4 bases from J, leaving 11 bases between.

The V call is TRBV7-2, the J call TRBJ1-4; D ambiguous. The ends were cut back, 5 bases at V and 10 bases at J, with 11 bases in the middle. The germline gives CDR1 SGHTA, CDR2 FQGNSA. The CDR3 loop spans 12 amino acids. DNA for the CDR3: TGTGCCAGCAGCGGGTTGGACGGAAAACTGTTTTTT. Translating gives CASSGLDGKLFF.

The V call is TRBV13, the J call TRBJ1-6; tentative D call: TRBD1 (5 bases). V shed 1 base and J shed 7 bases, with 14 bases lying between them. CDR3 length equals 16 residues. Germline values: CDR1 PRHDT, CDR2 FYEKMQ (reference sequence). In DNA, the CDR3 is TGTGCCAGCAGCTTAGAACGGCGGGGCCCCAATTCACCCCTCCACTTT. This encodes CASSLERRGPNSPLHF.

This clonotype was picked up one time. This chain links TRBV6-2 or TRBV6-3 with TRBJ2-7; 7 nucleotides agree with TRBD1. V lost 6 bases to trimming and J lost 3 bases; unmatched junction nucleotides: 8. The CDR3 loop spans 14 amino acids. The germline CDR1 and CDR2 sequences are MNHEY and SVGEGT. The CDR3 nucleotides are TGTGCCAGCAGCCTACCCGGGACAGACTACGAGCAGTACGTC. Protein product: CASSLPGTDYEQYV.

V and J are TRBV3-1 and TRBJ1-1; D gene unclear. The CDR3 has 15 amino acids. Trimming removed 0 bases at V and 0 bases at J, with 8 bases between. Per the germline V gene, CDR1 is LGHDT and CDR2 is YNNKEL (reference sequence). The CDR3 coding sequence is TGTGCCAGCAGCCAAGAGAGGCGGCTGAACACTGAAGCTTTCTTT. Protein product: CASSQERRLNTEAFF.

The chain links TRBV19 to TRBJ2-1; D perhaps matches TRBD2 (6 bases). The CDR3 is 17 residues long. Trimming removed 5 bases from V and 5 bases from J, with 22 bases in between. The germline gives CDR1 LNHDA, CDR2 SQIVND (reference sequence). CDR3: CASSLPPGLRYNNEQFF. The CDR3 DNA is TGTGCCAGTAGTCTTCCCCCGGGACTCCGATATAACAATGAGCAGTTCTTC.

The chain carries TRBV9 and TRBJ1-1; TRBD1 matches at 10 bases. This CDR3 comprises 15 residues. V trimming: 3 bases; J trimming: 3 bases; junction bases outside the gene matches: 5. Germline V lookup: CDR1 SGDLS, CDR2 YYNGEE. The CDR3 protein is CASSAAGTGDTEAFF. The CDR3, as DNA: TGTGCCAGCAGCGCCGCCGGGACAGGGGACACTGAAGCTTTCTTT.

The chain uses TRBV2 and TRBJ1-4; 8 nucleotides line up with TRBD1. The CDR3 has 19 amino acids. The ends lost 6 bases at V and 10 bases at J; junction bases unmatched: 25. Germline V gene lookup returns CDR1 SNHLY and CDR2 FYNNEI. The CDR3 region has the DNA TGTGCCAGCAGCCCAGGCGTACCGACAGGGGAGGGCCTTTTGGGAAAACTGTTTTTT. Translating gives CASSPGVPTGEGLLGKLFF.

As to this clonotype: The junction departs from germline at one end; a sequencing error may be responsible. The chain combines TRBV7-7 with TRBJ2-3; D unclear. Germline loops: CDR1 SSHAT, CDR2 FNYEAQ (reference sequence). This CDR3 spans 13 amino acids. The CDR3 nucleotides are TGTGCTAGCAGCTTAGGGCCCCCCGATACGCAGTATTTT. This gives the protein CASSLGPPDTQYF.

The CDR3 sequence is CASSQGVREQPQHF. In DNA, the CDR3 is TGTGCCAGCAGCCAAGGGGTTCGGGAACAGCCCCAGCATTTT. The rearrangement links TRBV3-1 to TRBJ1-5; D gene uncertain. The germline V gene has CDR1 LGHDT and CDR2 YNNKEL (reference sequence). V was trimmed by 1 base and J by 7 bases, leaving 11 bases between them. The CDR3 is made up of 14 amino acids.

The chain joins TRBV4-1 to TRBJ1-3; perhaps TRBD1 as D (5 bases). The V and J ends lost 3 bases and 7 bases respectively, with 7 bases between them. Germline assignment: CDR1 MGHRA and CDR2 YSYEKL. The CDR3 runs 12 residues. The CDR3 spells CASSQEGNTIYF. The CDR3 DNA follows: TGCGCCAGCAGCCAGGAGGGGAACACCATATATTTT.

CDR3 sequence: CASSLSGGTGELFF. For the CDR3, the DNA is TGCGCCAGCAGCCTTAGTGGGGGCACCGGGGAGCTGTTTTTT. The chain joins TRBV4-1 to TRBJ2-2; perhaps D is TRBD1 or TRBD2 (5 bases each). V was pared by 4 bases and J by 4 bases, with 10 bases between. Germline values: CDR1 MGHRA, CDR2 YSYEKL. The CDR3 is made up of 14 amino acids.

CDR3 amino acids: CASLQPTGGASYNEQFF. The DNA for the CDR3 is TGTGCCAGCCTACAACCAACAGGGGGCGCGTCCTACAATGAGCAGTTCTTC. The chain employs TRBV2 and TRBJ2-1, with TRBD1 matching over 9 bases. The germline gives CDR1 SNHLY, CDR2 FYNNEI. Germline trimming cut 8 bases from V and 1 base from J; bases unmatched to any gene: 12. The CDR3 length is 17 residues.

CDR3 bases: TGTGCCAGCAGCCAAGTCCCGACAGCTCCCCTCCACTTT. Protein sequence: CASSQVPTAPLHF. This chain connects TRBV14 to TRBJ1-6; a weak D match, TRBD1 (5 bases). The CDR3 length is 13 residues. V lost 1 base, J lost 13 bases, and 11 bases lay in between. From germline, CDR1 is SGHDN and CDR2 FVKESK.

V gene TRBV5-4 combines with J gene TRBJ2-1; D might be TRBD1 or TRBD2, each matching 5 bases. V was shortened by 9 bases and J by 8 bases, with 12 bases between the two germline ends. Germline CDR1 SGHNT, CDR2 YYREEE (reference sequence). The CDR3 runs to 11 residues. CDR3 region: CATAGTDEQFF. For the CDR3, the DNA is TGTGCCACCGCAGGGACGGATGAGCAGTTCTTC.

The chain links TRBV28 to TRBJ2-7; 7 nucleotides agree with TRBD1. The junction had 6 bases not matched to a gene; V was cut back by 5 bases and J by 2 bases. The CDR3 is 14 residues long. CDR1 is MDHEN, CDR2 SYDVKM, per germline. The CDR3 here is CASSPVTGPYEQYF. CDR3 DNA: TGTGCCAGCAGTCCGGTGACAGGGCCCTACGAGCAGTACTTC.

The rearrangement links TRBV4-3 to TRBJ2-5; D not resolved. Looked up from germline, CDR1 is LGHNA and CDR2 is YSLEER. The ends were cut back, 0 bases at V and 0 bases at J, with 8 bases in the middle. The CDR3 is 15 residues long. The CDR3 loop is CASSQEPDYQETQYF. DNA for the CDR3: TGCGCCAGCAGCCAAGAACCCGACTACCAAGAGACCCAGTACTTC.

The CDR3 here is CSVPTSYNEQFF. The CDR3 DNA follows: TGCAGCGTTCCAACATCCTACAATGAGCAGTTCTTC. This sequence joins TRBV29-1 and TRBJ2-1; D not certain. The CDR3 runs to 12 residues. The ends were cut back, 5 bases at V and 1 base at J, with 6 bases in the middle. Germline V gene sequence: CDR1 SQVTM, CDR2 ANQGSEA.

The chain has TRBV29-1 and TRBJ2-5, with 12 nucleotides matching TRBD2. Germline V CDR1 and CDR2: SQVTM, ANQGSEA. Trimming cost V 4 bases and J 7 bases; bases outside gene matches: 4. The CDR3 runs 13 residues. The CDR3 coding sequence is TGCAGCGTTGCTAGCGGGGGGGCCGGGACCCAGTACTTC. Encoded protein: CSVASGGAGTQYF.

In its sample, this clonotype was seen once. V is TRBV28 and J is TRBJ1-2; D is unresolved. Trimming stripped 6 bases from V and 4 bases from J, with 9 bases between. This CDR3 region has 12 residues. Germline V gives CDR1 MDHEN, CDR2 SYDVKM. CDR3 sequence (DNA): TGTGCCAGCAGGGACGGTACCTATGGCTACACCTTC. Protein sequence: CASRDGTYGYTF.

The genes are TRBV13 and TRBJ2-3, with D unclear. Germline V gene sequence: CDR1 PRHDT, CDR2 FYEKMQ (reference sequence). The CDR3 loop spans 13 amino acids. The ends were cut back, 1 base at V and 0 bases at J, with 2 bases in the middle. This chain's CDR3 is CASSLVSTDTQYF. The CDR3 nucleotides are TGTGCCAGCAGCTTAGTGAGCACAGATACGCAGTATTTT.

V usage is TRBV29-1 and J usage is TRBJ2-3, with 13 bases aligning to TRBD2. The CDR3 has 18 amino acids. V was pared by 0 bases and J by 10 bases, with 16 bases of the junction left unmatched. Germline CDR1 is SQVTM and CDR2 is ANQGSEA. DNA of the CDR3: TGCAGCGTTGAAGATCGAATACTAGCGGGGGGGTTCACAGAGGCGCAGTATTTT. This sequence encodes CSVEDRILAGGFTEAQYF.

The V and J genes are TRBV28 and TRBJ2-7, with D possibly being TRBD1 (7 bases). V lost 5 bases, J lost 2 bases, and 13 bases lay in between. The CDR3 covers 14 residues. Per germline, CDR1 MDHEN and CDR2 SYDVKM. The chain's CDR3 is CASSETGRPYEQYV. Written as DNA, the CDR3 is TGTGCCAGCAGTGAGACAGGGAGGCCCTACGAGCAGTACGTC.

The genes are TRBV19 and TRBJ1-2; a weak D match, TRBD1 (5 bases). CDR1 LNHDA and CDR2 SQIVND come from the germline V gene (reference sequence). This CDR3 is 15 amino acids long. Trimming took off 5 bases at V and 4 bases at J, with 17 bases between the two ends. The CDR3 is CASSFQGNSLYGYTF. The DNA for the CDR3 is TGTGCCAGTAGTTTTCAGGGAAATTCCCTCTATGGCTACACCTTC.

V usage is TRBV4-3 and J usage is TRBJ1-1; D not certain. V lost 4 bases to trimming and J lost 2 bases, with 11 bases between them. Germline V gene data show CDR1 as LGHNA and CDR2 as YSLEER. CDR3 length equals 14 residues. CDR3 sequence reads: CASSPWTDNTEAFF. The CDR3 DNA reads as TGCGCCAGCAGCCCGTGGACGGACAACACTGAAGCTTTCTTT.

This rearrangement joins TRBV29-1 to TRBJ2-5, with D possibly called TRBD1 or TRBD2 (6 bases each). Germline CDR1 SQVTM, CDR2 ANQGSEA. V lost 0 bases to trimming and J lost 7 bases, with 18 bases between them. The CDR3 is made up of 15 amino acids. CDR3 residues: CSVEDLGGQLSTQYF. The CDR3 DNA reads TGCAGCGTTGAAGATTTGGGGGGACAATTATCGACCCAGTACTTC. Full variable domain (missing parts from reference TRBV29-1 and TRBJ2-5): SAVISQKPSRDICQRGTSLTIQCQVDSQVTMMFWYRQQPGQSLTLIATANQGSEATYESGFVIDKFPISRPNLTFSTLTVSNMSPEDSSIYLCSVEDLGGQLSTQYFGPGTRLLVL.

The J gene is TRBJ2-1, the V gene TRBV13, with D possibly TRBD2 on 7 matching bases. Looked up from germline, CDR1 is PRHDT and CDR2 is FYEKMQ (reference sequence). V lost 3 bases to trimming and J lost 0 bases, with 18 bases between them. The CDR3 runs 18 residues. CDR3: CASSFSRAGASSYNEQFF. The CDR3 nucleotides read TGTGCCAGCAGCTTCTCCCGGGCGGGGGCTAGCTCCTACAATGAGCAGTTCTTC.

This clonotype was recorded only once. The gene calls are TRBV2 and TRBJ2-5; 7 bases align to TRBD2. The CDR3 length is 16 residues. Germline V gene lookup returns CDR1 SNHLY and CDR2 FYNNEI. The ends lost 0 bases at V and 6 bases at J; junction bases unmatched: 10. Here the CDR3 reads CASSEAGGGRWKTQYF. CDR3 bases: TGTGCCAGCAGTGAAGCGGGCGGGGGAAGGTGGAAGACCCAGTACTTC.